This record concerns one T cell receptor (beta chain) sequence. In its sample, this clone was seen many times. It has no known antigen specificity. It has no much larger one-base neighbor in the sample; base qualities were not kept. The sample originates from a study of shared clonotypes between healthy human individuals (dated by TCRdb to 2018 to 2020). General notes on the study: A couple of women and three men aged 18 to 49 years were included in the cohort. To estimate repertoire size and how much clonotypes are shared between individuals, the study performed deep sequencing of blood TCR repertoires from about 5 healthy adults. Different laboratories and diverse techniques were used to prepare libraries and sequence TCR repertoires, to increase sequencing depth and limit assay-specific biases. Per donor, leukapheresis produced somewhere between about 0.85 and 10 billion PBMCs. For each donor, CD4 naive and CD4 memory were each given three plates, CD8 naive was given two plates, and CD8 memory was given one plate.

The V end loses 8 bases and the J end loses 0 bases, and a stretch of 15 bases separates them. The CDR3 goes from the cysteine to the phenylalanine over 15 residues. Only CDR3 DNA remains: 45 bases, in frame from the first base. Per the germline V gene, MRHNA is the CDR1 and SNTAGT is the CDR2. TCR CDR3 regions were amplified from genomic DNA by multiplex PCR using the deep immunoSEQ assay. Extracted genomic DNA from each cell subset was distributed evenly across all wells of several immunoSEQ 96-well plates, and each plate was treated as a replicate. For sorted subsets, approximately 200 ng of genomic DNA, equivalent to 25,000 to 35,000 T cell genomes, went into each replicate PCR. The purified libraries were quantified using a Qubit 3.0 fluorometer, sized with a Bioanalyzer 2100, and then quantified again using the KAPA Library Quantification kit. Every immunoSEQ 96-well plate was sequenced on a separate single-read 150-cycle Illumina NextSeq 550 flow cell. Concerning the study's data processing: Because only junctional sequences without quality scores were contained in the immunoSEQ output, filtering matching that applied to full-length reads could not be performed. To assign V/J genes and CDR3, sequences were annotated using PyIR, a Python wrapper for IgBLAST v1.9, with IMGT germline references. Reads were removed for weak V/J assignments (E-value above 1e-6), missing CDR3, stop codons, out-of-frame junctions, or ambiguous translated residues. V3J clonotypes were defined by identical inferred V gene, J gene, and CDR3 amino acid sequence. Percentage overlap between repertoires was calculated by dividing the number of shared unique clonotypes by the size of the smaller repertoire. Three approaches were used to assess repertoire richness: RTK rarefaction, the Chao1 estimator, and Recon v2.1 estimates of unobserved clonotypes. Generation probabilities for all TCRbeta clonotypes obtained by the gDNA method from several donors were computed using OLGA. This is the immuneACCESS table as TCRdb keeps it, with only in-frame sequences that have V and J called. A part of the clones is gone; compared with another copy, unresolved V genes explain less than half, and the rest is unexplained. The V and J calls and clone size are taken from that table; D and trimming were inferred from the DNA. Present in this sample are about 120,000 clones, about 63% of which were seen just once. The leading ten clones occupy roughly 24% of the sample.

What the study reported, not specific to this receptor: Only blood was sampled, and tissue TCR repertoires likely differ from those in blood. Even with the large sequencing depth, rarefaction of the sorted-subset datasets indicated that sequencing was incomplete. Pairwise subsampling led to the expectation that sequencing depth would affect the degree of clonotype sharing among donors. When several donors were compared, the shared fraction of clonotypes was about 5% for naive CD4, 3.5% to 4% for naive CD8, about 2.5% for memory CD4, and roughly 0.43% for memory CD8. Compared with non-shared clonotypes, the clonotypes found in all four sorted-subset donors had higher generation probabilities. Estimated clonotype richness was generally larger for naive than for memory subsets. The genetic and exposure-history diversity represented was limited by the small number of donors.

Healthy HIV-negative adults with no recently reported acute infections or vaccinations were included as donors. Every donor was a Caucasian adult living in Nashville, Tennessee, USA. CD8 memory samples combined magnetically selected CD45RO+ cells with CCR7-negative CD45RA+ effector memory (TemRA) cells. Blood was obtained by leukapheresis, after which PBMCs were separated by Ficoll-Histopaque density gradient centrifugation and cryopreserved in liquid nitrogen vapor phase. Analytical flow cytometry was used to check the purity and quantity of every magnetically sorted T cell population. From each sorted fraction, genomic DNA was isolated and quantified by UV absorbance on a Nanodrop 2000c.

The V and J segments used are TRBV6-4 and TRBJ2-3; the D gene cannot be resolved beyond TRBD1 or TRBD2, each matching 5 bases. The specimen sequenced was memory CD8+ T cells sorted from blood. In the paper's terms, the cell subset or site label means: CD45RO+ cells pooled with CCR7-negative TemRA cells. The TCR sequence derives from a woman under 40 in good health. The nucleotide sequence reads as follows: TGTGCCAGCTCTTCGGGGACGGGAAGCACAGATACGCAGTATTTT. This sequence encodes CASSSGTGSTDTQYF.